Each of the 27 T cell receptor beta chains below was sequenced from the same sample in a study of blood T cell repertoires in COVID-19. Sequenced by immunoSEQ multiplex PCR; TCRdb stores in-frame clones only, minus some. The data contain some 250,000 clones, 75% to 85% of them singletons. Sequenced: peripheral blood. The receptors were sampled from a woman over 75 with COVID-19, enrolled during active disease.

The chain uses TRBV28 and TRBJ2-7; 7 bases agree with TRBD2. In germline, CDR1 is MDHEN, CDR2 SYDVKM. There are 14 residues in the CDR3. Losses at the gene ends were 3 bases for V and 5 bases for J; bases not matched to a gene: 7. CDR3 residues: CASSLGGSGHEQYF. The CDR3 nucleotides are TGTGCCAGCAGTTTGGGAGGGAGTGGACACGAGCAGTACTTC.

This sequence joins TRBV6-6 and TRBJ2-1; 9 positions agree with TRBD2. Trimming removed 6 bases from V and 0 bases from J; junction bases left unmatched: 3. The CDR3 extends over 15 amino acids. Looked up from germline, CDR1 is MNHNY and CDR2 is SVGAGI (reference sequence). The CDR3 coding sequence is TGTGCCAGCAGCTATAGCGGGAGCTCCTACAATGAGCAGTTCTTC. The encoded protein is CASSYSGSSYNEQFF.

V and J are TRBV28 and TRBJ2-7; no reliable D call. Germline V lookup: CDR1 MDHEN, CDR2 SYDVKM. The germline V and J ends were trimmed by 7 bases and 7 bases, with 17 bases remaining between them. The CDR3 spans 13 residues. The CDR3 sequence: CASTQIPSIEQYF. The CDR3, as DNA: TGTGCCAGCACCCAAATTCCGAGCATTGAGCAGTACTTC.

The chain couples TRBV2 to TRBJ2-5; 9 bases are a match to TRBD1. Germline V lookup: CDR1 SNHLY, CDR2 FYNNEI. V lost 5 bases and J lost 4; bases outside the gene matches: 8. This CDR3 comprises 15 residues. This chain's CDR3 is CASSTNRGPGETQYF. The CDR3, as DNA: TGTGCCAGCAGTACTAACAGGGGGCCTGGAGAGACCCAGTACTTC.

The chain couples TRBV7-9 to TRBJ1-4, with TRBD1 matching 9 bases. The germline V gene encodes CDR1 SEHNR and CDR2 FQNEAQ (reference sequence). Germline trimming cut 5 bases from V and 5 bases from J; bases unmatched to any gene: 6. The CDR3 is made up of 15 amino acids. Here the CDR3 DNA reads TGTGCCAGCAGCCAGGGGGACAGGGAGAATGAAAAACTGTTTTTT. It encodes CASSQGDRENEKLFF.

The chain has TRBV28 and TRBJ1-3; 7 nucleotides agree with TRBD1. After removal of 0 bases from V and 2 bases from J, the junction contained 1 base not matched to a gene. The CDR3 loop spans 15 amino acids. Germline CDR1 is MDHEN and CDR2 is SYDVKM. The DNA of the CDR3 is TGTGCCAGCAGTTTATGGGGGACAGCTGGAAACACCATATATTTT. Translated, it gives CASSLWGTAGNTIYF.

The chain's CDR3 is CASSLGRDYGYTF. The DNA for the CDR3 is TGTGCCAGCAGCTTGGGCCGGGATTATGGCTACACCTTC. The chain is built from TRBV5-6 and TRBJ1-2, with no clear D. Germline assignment: CDR1 SGHDT and CDR2 YYEEEE. This CDR3 is 13 amino acids long. Trimming removed 0 bases from V and 5 bases from J, with 8 bases in between.

V is TRBV19 and J is TRBJ1-2; perhaps TRBD1 as D (6 bases). Germline V lookup: CDR1 LNHDA, CDR2 SQIVND (reference sequence). Trimming cost V 8 bases and J 0 bases, with 16 bases left between them. The CDR3 is 15 amino acids. CDR3 sequence: CASLGGGTPNYGYTF. The CDR3, as DNA: TGTGCCAGTCTCGGGGGGGGCACGCCTAACTATGGCTACACCTTC.

The rearrangement joins TRBV7-9 to TRBJ1-1; no clear D gene. Trimming took off 4 bases at V and 1 base at J, with 10 bases between the two ends. From germline, CDR1 is SEHNR and CDR2 FQNEAQ (reference sequence). The CDR3 covers 14 residues. The CDR3 coding sequence is TGTGCCAGCAGCTCTATACGGGAGAACACTGAAGCTTTCTTT. This codes for CASSSIRENTEAFF.

This clone was observed a handful of times. This sequence joins TRBV6-1 and TRBJ1-5; no clear D. The CDR3 consists of 16 residues. Germline CDR1 and CDR2: MNHNS and SASEGT. With 2 bases removed from V and 4 bases from J, the gap between germline ends came to 15 bases. CDR3 DNA sequence: TGTGCCAGCAGTGAAAATTGGCCCCAGCGTAATCAGCCCCAGCATTTT. It codes for CASSENWPQRNQPQHF.

CDR3 protein: CASSRGTGSEETQYF. The CDR3 DNA sequence: TGTGCCAGTAGTAGGGGGACAGGGTCTGAAGAGACCCAGTACTTC. The chain carries TRBV19 and TRBJ2-5, with 9 bases identical to TRBD1. The length of the CDR3 is 15 residues. Losses at the gene ends were 4 bases for V and 3 bases for J; bases not matched to a gene: 6. The germline CDR1 and CDR2 sequences are LNHDA and SQIVND (reference sequence). Variable domain in full (rest from reference TRBV19 and TRBJ2-5): DGGITQSPKYLFRKEGQNVTLSCEQNLNHDAMYWYRQDPGQGLRLIYYSQIVNDFQKGDIAEGYSVSREKKESFPLTVTSAQKNPTAFYLCASSRGTGSEETQYFGPGTRLLVL.

The V and J genes are TRBV2 and TRBJ1-4; D perhaps matches TRBD1 (6 bases). Trimming stripped 8 bases from V and 5 bases from J, with 18 bases between. Germline V lookup: CDR1 SNHLY, CDR2 FYNNEI. The CDR3 extends over 15 amino acids. CDR3 loop: CASQIQGLGNEKLFF. The CDR3 region has the DNA TGTGCCAGCCAAATACAGGGCCTTGGGAATGAAAAACTGTTTTTT.

CDR3 sequence: CASSRRDSLSGANVLTF. The CDR3 bases are TGTGCCAGCAGCCGCCGGGACAGCCTCTCTGGGGCCAACGTCCTGACTTTC. The V gene is TRBV5-6, the J gene TRBJ2-6; TRBD1 matches 7 bases. The CDR3 is made up of 17 amino acids. V was clipped by 4 bases and J by 0 bases; unmatched bases: 7. CDR1 and CDR2 from the germline V gene are SGHDT and YYEEEE.

J is TRBJ1-1 and V is TRBV2, with 7 positions matching TRBD1. Trimming at V came to 6 bases and at J to 11 bases, leaving 15 bases not matched to a gene. CDR3 size: 14 residues. Germline V gene sequence: CDR1 SNHLY, CDR2 FYNNEI. The CDR3 nucleotides read TGTGCCAGCAGAGACGGGACAGCGAATTCGAGGGCTTTCTTT. Protein: CASRDGTANSRAFF.

This clone was seen once. The chain links TRBV6-4 to TRBJ1-5; D might be TRBD1 (6 bases). V lost 2 bases and J 8 bases, leaving 22 bases between the germline ends. This CDR3 has 17 residues. From germline, CDR1 is MRHNA and CDR2 SNTAGT. CDR3 DNA sequence: TGTGCCAGCAGTGACCCCAAGGACAGCCTCCCTCCCGAGCCCCAGCATTTT. Its protein product is CASSDPKDSLPPEPQHF.

This chain joins TRBV18 and TRBJ1-1; D gene uncertain. Germline V lookup: CDR1 KGHSH, CDR2 LQKENI. The length of the CDR3 is 14 residues. Trimming cost V 1 base and J 3 bases, with 9 bases left between them. As DNA, the CDR3 is TGTGCCAGCTCACCACGTCGACTGGACACTGAAGCTTTCTTT. Residues: CASSPRRLDTEAFF.

The chain recombines TRBV2 with TRBJ1-2; 8 bases fit TRBD1. V lost 11 bases and J lost 4; bases outside the gene matches: 15. CDR1 and CDR2 from the germline V gene are SNHLY and FYNNEI. The CDR3 consists of 15 residues. The CDR3 region has the DNA TGTGCCTTCAGGCAGGGGGCATCGAAAGGCTATGGCTACACCTTC. It specifies CAFRQGASKGYGYTF.

This chain connects TRBV19 to TRBJ1-1; D may be TRBD1 (6 bases). The germline V gene has CDR1 LNHDA and CDR2 SQIVND (reference sequence). V was shortened by 5 bases and J by 4 bases, with 14 bases between the two germline ends. The CDR3 has 14 amino acids. The CDR3 region has the DNA TGTGCCAGTAGTGTCGGGGGGGCCACCACTGAAGCTTTCTTT. This gives the protein CASSVGGATTEAFF. The full variable domain, in which reference TRBV19 and TRBJ1-1 provide the parts outside the CDR3, is DGGITQSPKYLFRKEGQNVTLSCEQNLNHDAMYWYRQDPGQGLRLIYYSQIVNDFQKGDIAEGYSVSREKKESFPLTVTSAQKNPTAFYLCASSVGGATTEAFFGQGTRLTVV.

V and J are TRBV10-2 and TRBJ2-4; 7 nucleotides line up with TRBD2. With 0 bases clipped from V and 4 bases from J, the junction kept 6 bases outside the gene matches. This CDR3 is 16 amino acids long. Germline V gene data show CDR1 as WSHSY and CDR2 as SAAADI. The CDR3 reads CASSESGGGPKNIQYF. In nucleotides, the CDR3 is TGCGCCAGCAGTGAGTCCGGCGGGGGTCCAAAAAACATTCAGTACTTC.

The rearrangement uses TRBV3-1 (or the pseudogene TRBV3-2) and TRBJ1-1; D remains unclear. In germline, CDR1 is LGHDT, CDR2 YNNKEL (reference sequence). This CDR3 region has 13 residues. Trimming took off 0 bases at V and 4 bases at J, with 6 bases between the two ends. CDR3 in DNA: TGTGCCAGCAGCCAAGATAGAAGCACTGAAGCTTTCTTT. Amino acid sequence: CASSQDRSTEAFF.

The gene calls are TRBV7-2 and TRBJ2-1, with TRBD2 matching over 10 bases. Trimming removed 4 bases from V and 8 bases from J; junction bases left unmatched: 5. CDR3 length: 14 residues. Per the germline V gene, CDR1 is SGHTA and CDR2 is FQGNSA. The CDR3 is CASSSTSGEYEQFF. DNA for the CDR3: TGTGCCAGCAGCTCTACTAGCGGGGAATATGAGCAGTTCTTC.

The chain couples TRBV2 to TRBJ1-1, with a tentative D call TRBD1 (6 bases). CDR1 is SNHLY, CDR2 FYNNEI, per germline. The CDR3 has 12 residues. V was clipped by 6 bases and J by 7 bases, with 12 bases between them. The CDR3 spells CASRGQPFEAFF. The CDR3 DNA follows: TGTGCCAGCAGAGGACAGCCTTTTGAAGCTTTCTTT.

CDR3 sequence reads: CASSSPGTGANVLTF. The DNA for the CDR3 is TGTGCCAGCAGTTCGCCAGGGACTGGGGCCAACGTCCTGACTTTC. V is TRBV27 and J is TRBJ2-6; D might be TRBD1 (5 bases). CDR3 size: 15 residues. Trimming removed 4 bases from V and 2 bases from J, with 9 bases in between. CDR1 and CDR2 (germline): MNHEY, SMNVEV (reference sequence).

The chain employs TRBV30 and TRBJ1-1; a weak D match, TRBD1 (6 bases). V lost 7 bases and J lost 1, with 13 bases in between. The CDR3 spans 13 residues. Germline CDR1 is GTSNPN and CDR2 is SVGIG (reference sequence). The CDR3 DNA follows: TGTGCCTCCCAGACAGGACAGAACACTGAAGCTTTCTTT. Its protein product is CASQTGQNTEAFF.

This clone was seen a single time. The CDR3 loop is CASNLDSQRGSPLHF. CDR3 DNA sequence: TGTGCCAGCAACCTCGACAGCCAGCGTGGTTCACCCCTCCACTTT. V gene TRBV6-6 combines with J gene TRBJ1-6, with a possible D match to TRBD1 (5 bases). The CDR3 length is 15 residues. Between the trimmed V and J ends, which lost 7 bases and 9 bases, there was a span of 19 bases. Germline values: CDR1 MNHNY, CDR2 SVGAGI (reference sequence).

The V and J genes are TRBV5-6 and TRBJ2-1; 7 positions match TRBD1. Germline V gene sequence: CDR1 SGHDT, CDR2 YYEEEE. The trim removed 5 bases at V and 4 bases at J, leaving 9 bases unmatched. CDR3 length equals 15 residues. The CDR3 loop reads CASRSLGQRYNEQFF. The CDR3 DNA reads as TGTGCCAGCAGGTCCCTGGGACAGCGTTACAATGAGCAGTTCTTC.

J is TRBJ2-7 and V is TRBV2, with 9 bases identical to TRBD1. The V gene end was trimmed by 6 bases and the J gene end by 6 bases; junction bases not matched to a gene: 3. From germline, CDR1 is SNHLY and CDR2 FYNNEI. The CDR3 has 12 amino acids. The CDR3 sequence is CASREDRGEQYF. The DNA for the CDR3 is TGTGCCAGCAGGGAGGACAGGGGCGAGCAGTACTTC.